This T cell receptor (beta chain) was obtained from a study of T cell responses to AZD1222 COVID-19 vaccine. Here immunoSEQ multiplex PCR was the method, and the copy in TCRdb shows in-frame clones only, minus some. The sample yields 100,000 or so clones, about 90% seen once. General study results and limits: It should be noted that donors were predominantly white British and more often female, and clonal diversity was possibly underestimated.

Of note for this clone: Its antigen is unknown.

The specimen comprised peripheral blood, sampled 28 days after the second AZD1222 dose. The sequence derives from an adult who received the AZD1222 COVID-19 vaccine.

The CDR3 DNA sequence: TGTGCCAGCACATGGACCCCCGGGGGCTACACCTTC. Its translation: CASTWTPGGYTF. V is TRBV2 and J is TRBJ1-2; D unresolved. Germline CDR1 SNHLY, CDR2 FYNNEI. The V gene lost 7 bases and the J gene lost 8 bases, with 14 bases spanning the gap. The CDR3 totals 12 residues.